The source of this T cell receptor beta chain is a study of CD8 T cells in ankylosing spondylitis. This clonotype was found a few times. The antigen is undetermined. Each CDR3 protein gets one entry after TCRdb re-called the 5' RACE reads with MiXCR. The sample holds about 360,000 distinct CDR3 sequences, 20% to 25% seen once. Study results and limitations: The clones that were linked to disease were reported to be significantly enriched in matched synovial fluid samples from ankylosing spondylitis patients.

The CDR3 runs to 14 residues. CDR1 is DFQATT and CDR2 is SNEGSKA in the germline V gene (reference sequence). The V and J ends lost 2 bases and 0 bases respectively, with 11 bases between them. The chain employs TRBV20-1 and TRBJ2-7; perhaps TRBD1 as D (6 bases). What was sequenced was blood, either unsorted or a sorted T cell fraction (not recorded which). The source of this sequence is a male donor with ankylosing spondylitis or in good health (not recorded which). CDR3 sequence (DNA): TGCAGTGCTAGACTCCGGGACATCTCCTACGAGCAGTACTTC. It is translated as CSARLRDISYEQYF.